This T cell receptor (beta chain) was identified during a study of post-analysis software for immune sequencing data. Overall study context: As for disease course, relapsing-remitting, secondary progressive and progressive-relapsing multiple sclerosis were all included. General study points: TRBV5-6, TRBV5-1 and TRBV20-1 belonged to a set of five TRBV segments that were more frequent in patients than controls. Controls significantly exceeded multiple sclerosis patients in normalized Chao1 diversity. Batch-mates among the samples co-clustered strongly by F measure.

TCR beta libraries were prepared from cDNA with unique molecular identifiers. Input amounts of 1 to 10 million T cells were used. These gave roughly 500,000 cDNA molecules, so each molecule approximated one T cell. A single record per CDR3 protein comes from TCRdb applying MiXCR to the PCR reads. The repertoire holds about 800,000 distinct CDR3 sequences, with 25% to 30% as singletons. J lost 7 bases, V lost 3 bases, and 6 bases had no gene match. The CDR3 runs to 14 residues. This clonotype was picked up a small number of times. Its antigen is still unknown. A single base separates this from a much larger clone, so it may be a read error.

The chain is built from TRBV12-3 or TRBV12-4 and TRBJ2-7; 10 bases align to TRBD1. What was sequenced was blood. The receptor was isolated from a girl aged 10-17 years with multiple sclerosis. The CDR3 sequence: CASSLFDRGREQYF. CDR3 nucleotides: TGTGCCAGCAGTTTGTTCGACAGGGGGCGGGAGCAGTACTTC.